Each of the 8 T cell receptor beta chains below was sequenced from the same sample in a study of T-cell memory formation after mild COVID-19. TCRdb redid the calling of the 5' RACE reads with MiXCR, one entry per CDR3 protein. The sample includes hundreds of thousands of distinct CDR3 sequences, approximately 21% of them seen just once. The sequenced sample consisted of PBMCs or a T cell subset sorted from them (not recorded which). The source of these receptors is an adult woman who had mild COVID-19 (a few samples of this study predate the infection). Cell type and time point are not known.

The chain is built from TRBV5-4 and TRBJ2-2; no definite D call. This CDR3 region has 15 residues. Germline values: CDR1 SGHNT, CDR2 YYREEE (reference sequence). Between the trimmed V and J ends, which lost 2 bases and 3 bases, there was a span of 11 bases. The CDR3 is CASSFIEMDTGELFF. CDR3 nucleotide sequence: TGTGCCAGCAGCTTTATCGAGATGGACACCGGGGAGCTGTTTTTT.

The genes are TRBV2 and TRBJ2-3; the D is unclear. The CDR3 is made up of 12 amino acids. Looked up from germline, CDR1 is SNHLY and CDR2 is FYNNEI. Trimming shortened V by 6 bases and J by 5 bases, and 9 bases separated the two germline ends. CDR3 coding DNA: TGTGCCAGCAGATACGAGAAAGATACGCAGTATTTT. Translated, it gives CASRYEKDTQYF.

CDR3: CASSYGPGRSGANVLTF. Here the CDR3 DNA reads TGTGCCAGCAGTTACGGCCCAGGAAGATCTGGGGCCAACGTCCTGACTTTC. V is TRBV6-5 and J is TRBJ2-6; D remains ambiguous. This CDR3 region has 17 residues. The germline V gene has CDR1 MNHEY and CDR2 SVGAGI. V was trimmed by 2 bases and J by 1 base, leaving 12 bases between them.

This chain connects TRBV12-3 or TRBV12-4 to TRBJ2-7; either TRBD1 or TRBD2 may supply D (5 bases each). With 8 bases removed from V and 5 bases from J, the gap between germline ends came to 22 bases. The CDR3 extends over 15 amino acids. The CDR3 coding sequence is TGTGCCAGCGCTCCGGGACGGAGATTTGTACACGAGCAGTACTTC. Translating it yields CASAPGRRFVHEQYF.

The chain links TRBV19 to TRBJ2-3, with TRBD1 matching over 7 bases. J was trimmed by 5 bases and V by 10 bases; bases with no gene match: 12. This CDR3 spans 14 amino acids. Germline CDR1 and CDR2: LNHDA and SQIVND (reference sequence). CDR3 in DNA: TGTGCCACCAGCCGTGGACAGGTAGTAGATACGCAGTATTTT. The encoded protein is CATSRGQVVDTQYF.

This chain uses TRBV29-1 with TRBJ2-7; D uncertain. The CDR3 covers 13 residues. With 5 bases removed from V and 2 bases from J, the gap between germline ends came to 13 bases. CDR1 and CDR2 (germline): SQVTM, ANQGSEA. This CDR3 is CSVKDPAAYEQYF. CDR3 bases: TGCAGCGTTAAGGATCCCGCCGCCTACGAGCAGTACTTC.

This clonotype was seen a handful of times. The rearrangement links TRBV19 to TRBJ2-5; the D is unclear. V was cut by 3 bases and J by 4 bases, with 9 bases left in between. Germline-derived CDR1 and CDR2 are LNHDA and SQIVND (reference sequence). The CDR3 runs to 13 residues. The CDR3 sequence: CASSIRFGETQYF. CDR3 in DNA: TGTGCCAGTAGTATCCGGTTCGGAGAGACCCAGTACTTC.

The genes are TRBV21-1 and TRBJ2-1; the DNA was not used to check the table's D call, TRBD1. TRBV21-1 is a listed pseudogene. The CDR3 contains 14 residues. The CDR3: CASSKAGGRNEQFF. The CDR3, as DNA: TGTGCCAGCAGCAAAGCGGGGGGGCGGAATGAGCAGTTCTTC.